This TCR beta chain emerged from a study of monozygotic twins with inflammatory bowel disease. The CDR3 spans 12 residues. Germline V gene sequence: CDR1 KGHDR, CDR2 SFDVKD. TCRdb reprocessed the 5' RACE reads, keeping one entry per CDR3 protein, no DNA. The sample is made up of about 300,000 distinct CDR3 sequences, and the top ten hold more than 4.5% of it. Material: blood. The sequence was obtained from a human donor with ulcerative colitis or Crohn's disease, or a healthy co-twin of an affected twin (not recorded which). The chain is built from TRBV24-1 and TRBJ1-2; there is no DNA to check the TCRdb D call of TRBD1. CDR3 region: CATSDLGHGYTF.